This T cell receptor beta chain was captured in a study of early T cells in non-severe SARS-CoV-2 infection. At the level of the study: It was bulk RNA from unsorted whole blood that was sequenced, and the chains were unpaired. Study results and limitations: Reliance on VDJdb matching favored anti-spike CD8 responses; private and CD4 specificities were missed.

Trimming cost V 2 bases and J 11 bases, with 12 bases left between them. The CDR3 loop spans 12 amino acids. Per germline, CDR1 KGHSH and CDR2 LQKENI. Tagging with unique molecular identifiers was applied to individual cDNA molecules. A single record per CDR3 protein comes from TCRdb applying MiXCR to the 5' RACE reads. Counted here are roughly 93,000 distinct CDR3 sequences, more than 9.5% occurring once; the ten biggest clones make up around 5%. The table lists this clonotype with many counts. Its antigen is still unknown. The sequencing input was whole blood. The TCR comes from an adult who was a healthcare worker with PCR-confirmed SARS-CoV-2 infection or an uninfected control (not recorded which). This chain links TRBV18 with TRBJ2-5; D not resolved. CDR3 amino acids: CASSPGPPKQYF. CDR3 coding DNA: TGTGCCAGCTCACCAGGGCCGCCAAAACAGTACTTC.